This TCR beta chain derives from a study of metastatic and nonmetastatic thyroid tumors. Turning to the study itself: Malignant and benign thyroid patients had repertoires compared in peripheral blood and tumor or nodule tissue.

The junction had 14 bases not matched to a gene; V was cut back by 5 bases and J by 4 bases. Germline V gene lookup returns CDR1 SGHAT and CDR2 FQNNGV. The length of the CDR3 is 17 residues. Until they underwent thyroid surgery, no patient had received any treatment. In the source study's methods: A classifier for distant metastasis in papillary thyroid cancer was constructed using CDR3 differences observed across clinicopathological groups. TCRdb re-analyzed the PCR reads through MiXCR. These V and J calls are TCRdb output, not the study's own analysis. The sample shows about 35,000 clones, more than 15% of them seen only once. Study results and limitations: Reported TCR beta diversity, measured in blood and tumor, was significantly higher for malignant thyroid tumors than for benign nodules.

Remarks on this clone: Its antigen is not known.

Input material: blood. This chain uses TRBV11-2 with TRBJ2-1; TRBD2 agrees at 7 bases. This TCR came from a female donor with papillary thyroid cancer or a benign thyroid nodule (not recorded which). Some clones in this sample may be carry-over from other donors' samples. The CDR3: CASSPPLGLVAYNEQFF. DNA for the CDR3: TGTGCCAGCAGCCCTCCCCTCGGACTAGTCGCTTACAATGAGCAGTTCTTC.